Sequencing of this T cell receptor beta chain was carried out in a study of T-cell reconstitution after alpha-beta-depleted transplantation in children. The study's findings and limits: Recipient T cells and thymic progenitors that survived were the source of the high TCRbeta diversity seen at day 60 in some patients. Reportedly, alpha-beta T cells present about two months post-transplant originated from several hundred expanded clones of graft origin. Among T cells one year after transplant, newly produced cells accounted for most counts and diversity.

Remarks on this clonotype: Its antigen is unknown.

The CDR3 runs 15 residues. Germline V lookup: CDR1 SGHTA, CDR2 FQGNSA. Trimming removed 6 bases from V and 5 bases from J; junction bases left unmatched: 9. Unique molecular identifiers were used in preparing the TCRbeta library. TCRdb used MiXCR to reprocess the PCR reads, holding one entry per CDR3 protein. The data hold roughly 790,000 distinct CDR3 sequences, with 16% observed a single time. The chain is built from TRBV7-2 and TRBJ2-5; the match to TRBD2 covers 10 bases. The source material was PBMCs, mostly from graft donor cells, sampled 360 days after TCRalphabeta/CD19-depleted stem cell transplant. This TCR derives from a male patient between 10 and 17 years old who had a stem cell transplant for acute lymphoblastic leukemia, so the T cells may come from the graft donor. As DNA, the CDR3 is TGTGCCAGCAGAGTACTAGCGGGGAGGGAGGAGACCCAGTACTTC. Residues: CASRVLAGREETQYF.